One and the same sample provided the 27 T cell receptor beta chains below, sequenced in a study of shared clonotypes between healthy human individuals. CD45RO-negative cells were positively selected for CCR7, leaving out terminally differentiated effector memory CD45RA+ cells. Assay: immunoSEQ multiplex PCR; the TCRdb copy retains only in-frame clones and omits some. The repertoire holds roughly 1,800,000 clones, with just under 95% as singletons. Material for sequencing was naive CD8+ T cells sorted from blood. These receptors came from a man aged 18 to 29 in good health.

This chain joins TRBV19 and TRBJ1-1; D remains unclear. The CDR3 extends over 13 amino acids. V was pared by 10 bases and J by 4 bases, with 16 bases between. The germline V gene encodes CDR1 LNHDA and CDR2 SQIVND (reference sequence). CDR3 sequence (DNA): TGTGCCACTAGGCCCGGGTTTGGCACTGAAGCTTTCTTT. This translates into CATRPGFGTEAFF.

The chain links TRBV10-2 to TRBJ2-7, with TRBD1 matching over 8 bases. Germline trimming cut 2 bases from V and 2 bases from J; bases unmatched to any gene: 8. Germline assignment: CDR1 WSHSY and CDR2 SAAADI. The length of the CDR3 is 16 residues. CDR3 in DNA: TGCGCCAGCAGTGAGAGACTTGGGACAGGCGCCTACGAGCAGTACTTC. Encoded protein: CASSERLGTGAYEQYF.

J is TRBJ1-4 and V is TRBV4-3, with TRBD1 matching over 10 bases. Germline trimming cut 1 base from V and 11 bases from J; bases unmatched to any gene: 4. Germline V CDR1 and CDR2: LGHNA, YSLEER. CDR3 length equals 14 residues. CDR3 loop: CASSQVKGQGKLFF. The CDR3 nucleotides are TGCGCCAGCAGCCAAGTAAAGGGACAGGGGAAACTGTTTTTT.

Here the CDR3 reads CASSEGGMNTEAFF. The CDR3 DNA sequence: TGCGCCAGCAGTGAGGGGGGGATGAACACTGAAGCTTTCTTT. This chain uses TRBV10-2 with TRBJ1-1, with D possibly TRBD1 on 5 matching bases. The germline CDR1 and CDR2 sequences are WSHSY and SAAADI. V was shortened by 2 bases and J by 0 bases, with 7 bases between the two germline ends. The CDR3 totals 14 residues.

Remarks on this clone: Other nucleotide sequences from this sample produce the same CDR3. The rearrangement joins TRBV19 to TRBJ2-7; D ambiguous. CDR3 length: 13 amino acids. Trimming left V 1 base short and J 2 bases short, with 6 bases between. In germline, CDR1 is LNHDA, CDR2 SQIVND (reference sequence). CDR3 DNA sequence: TGTGCCAGTAGTATAGGCGCTGCCTACGAGCAGTACTTC. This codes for CASSIGAAYEQYF.

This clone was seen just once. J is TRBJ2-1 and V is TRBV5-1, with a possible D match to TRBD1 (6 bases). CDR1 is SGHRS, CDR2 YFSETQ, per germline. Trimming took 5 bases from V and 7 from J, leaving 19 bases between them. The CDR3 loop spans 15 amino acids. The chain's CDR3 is CASRTTGLGWNEQFF. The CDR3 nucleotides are TGCGCCAGCAGGACTACAGGGCTAGGTTGGAATGAGCAGTTCTTC.

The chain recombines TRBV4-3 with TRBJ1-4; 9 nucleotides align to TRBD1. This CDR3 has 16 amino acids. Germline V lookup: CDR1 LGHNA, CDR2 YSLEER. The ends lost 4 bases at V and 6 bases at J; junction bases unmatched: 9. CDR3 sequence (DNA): TGCGCCAGCAGCCCAAAGGGGGACAGGGTAGATGAAAAACTGTTTTTT. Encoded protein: CASSPKGDRVDEKLFF.

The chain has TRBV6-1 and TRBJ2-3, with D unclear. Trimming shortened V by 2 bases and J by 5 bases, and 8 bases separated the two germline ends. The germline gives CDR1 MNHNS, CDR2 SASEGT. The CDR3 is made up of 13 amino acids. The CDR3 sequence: CASSELLRDTQYF. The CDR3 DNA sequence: TGTGCCAGCAGTGAACTACTTAGAGATACGCAGTATTTT.

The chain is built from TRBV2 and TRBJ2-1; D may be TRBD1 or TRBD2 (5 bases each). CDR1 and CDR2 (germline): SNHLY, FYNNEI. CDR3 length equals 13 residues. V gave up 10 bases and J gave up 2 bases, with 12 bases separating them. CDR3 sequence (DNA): TGTGCCACTACCACGGGGCCCTACAATGAGCAGTTCTTC. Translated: CATTTGPYNEQFF. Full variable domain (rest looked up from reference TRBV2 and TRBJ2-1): EPEVTQTPSHQVTQMGQEVILRCVPISNHLYFYWYRQILGQKVEFLVSFYNNEISEKSEIFDDQFSVERPDGSNFTLKIRSTKLEDSAMYFCATTTGPYNEQFFGPGTRLTVL.

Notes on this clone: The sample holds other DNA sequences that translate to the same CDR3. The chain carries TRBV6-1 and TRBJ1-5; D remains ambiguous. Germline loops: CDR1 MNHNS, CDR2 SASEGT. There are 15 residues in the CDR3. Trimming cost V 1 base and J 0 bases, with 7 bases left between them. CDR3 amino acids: CASSEGTLSNQPQHF. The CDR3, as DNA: TGTGCCAGCAGTGAAGGGACTCTTAGCAATCAGCCCCAGCATTTT.

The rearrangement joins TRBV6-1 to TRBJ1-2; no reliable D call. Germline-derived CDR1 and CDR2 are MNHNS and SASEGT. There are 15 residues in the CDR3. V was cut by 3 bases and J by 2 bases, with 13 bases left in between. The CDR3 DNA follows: TGTGCCAGCAGTGAGTTTAGGGATTCCAACTATGGCTACACCTTC. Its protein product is CASSEFRDSNYGYTF.

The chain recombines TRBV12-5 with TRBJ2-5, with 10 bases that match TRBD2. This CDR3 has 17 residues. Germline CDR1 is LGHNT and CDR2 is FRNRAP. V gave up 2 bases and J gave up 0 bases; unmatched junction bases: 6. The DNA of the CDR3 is TGTGCTAGTGGTTTGTCGACTAGCGGGTTGTACCAAGAGACCCAGTACTTC. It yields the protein CASGLSTSGLYQETQYF.

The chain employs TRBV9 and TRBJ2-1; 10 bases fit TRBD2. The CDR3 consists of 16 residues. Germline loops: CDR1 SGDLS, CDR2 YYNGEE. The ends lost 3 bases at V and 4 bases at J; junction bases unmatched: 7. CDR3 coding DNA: TGTGCCAGCAGCGCCCAGACTAGCGGGCCTTACAATGAGCAGTTCTTC. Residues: CASSAQTSGPYNEQFF.

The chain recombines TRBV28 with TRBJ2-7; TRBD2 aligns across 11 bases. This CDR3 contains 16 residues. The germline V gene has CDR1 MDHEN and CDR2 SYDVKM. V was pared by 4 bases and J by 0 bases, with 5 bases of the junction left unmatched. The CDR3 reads CASSSIGLAGSYEQYF. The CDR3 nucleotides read TGTGCCAGCAGTTCTATCGGACTAGCGGGCTCCTACGAGCAGTACTTC.

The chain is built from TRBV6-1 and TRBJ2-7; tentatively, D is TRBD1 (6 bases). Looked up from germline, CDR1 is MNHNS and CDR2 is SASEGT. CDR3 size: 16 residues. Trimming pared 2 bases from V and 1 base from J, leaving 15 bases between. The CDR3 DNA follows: TGTGCCAGCAGTGAAAGGGCAGGGGTTGTATCCTACGAGCAGTACTTC. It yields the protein CASSERAGVVSYEQYF.

CDR3 DNA sequence: TGTGCCAGCAGCCCCCACGACATGACTGACAATACGCAGTATTTT. Its translation: CASSPHDMTDNTQYF. The chain employs TRBV9 and TRBJ2-3; D uncertain. Deletions cut 4 bases from V and 7 bases from J, with 19 bases between. There are 15 residues in the CDR3. CDR1 and CDR2 from the germline V gene are SGDLS and YYNGEE.

This CDR3 reads CASSPRQGVGSPLHF. The CDR3 nucleotides read TGTGCCAGCAGCCCCAGACAGGGTGTTGGGTCACCCCTCCACTTT. The V and J genes are TRBV11-1 and TRBJ1-6; TRBD1 agrees at 7 bases. The CDR3 extends over 15 amino acids. CDR1 and CDR2 from the germline V gene are SGHAT and FQDESV (reference sequence). The trim removed 5 bases at V and 10 bases at J, leaving 11 bases unmatched.

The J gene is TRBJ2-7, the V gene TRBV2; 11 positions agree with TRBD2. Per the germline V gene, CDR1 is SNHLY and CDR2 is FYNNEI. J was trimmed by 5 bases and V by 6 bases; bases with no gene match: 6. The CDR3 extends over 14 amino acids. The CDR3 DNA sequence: TGTGCCAGCAGCCCACTAGCGGGAGCCGACGAGCAGTACTTC. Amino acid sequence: CASSPLAGADEQYF.

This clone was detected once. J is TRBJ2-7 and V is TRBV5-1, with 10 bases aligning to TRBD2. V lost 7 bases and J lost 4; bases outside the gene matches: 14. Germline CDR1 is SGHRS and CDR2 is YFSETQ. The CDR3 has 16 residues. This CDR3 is CASGPGLATINYEQYF. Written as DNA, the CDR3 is TGCGCCAGCGGCCCGGGACTAGCGACAATCAATTACGAGCAGTACTTC.

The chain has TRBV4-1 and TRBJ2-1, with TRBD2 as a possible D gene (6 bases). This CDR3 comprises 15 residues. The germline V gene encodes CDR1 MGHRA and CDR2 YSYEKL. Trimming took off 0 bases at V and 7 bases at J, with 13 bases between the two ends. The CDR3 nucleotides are TGCGCCAGCAGCCAAGAGGGGGACTCAGGGAATGAGCAGTTCTTC. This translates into CASSQEGDSGNEQFF.

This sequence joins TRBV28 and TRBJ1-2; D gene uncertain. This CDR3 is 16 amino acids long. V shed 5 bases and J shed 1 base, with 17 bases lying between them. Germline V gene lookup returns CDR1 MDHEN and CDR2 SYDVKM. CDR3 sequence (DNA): TGTGCCAGCAGTCCAAACGCTTCACGGGGTAACTATGGCTACACCTTC. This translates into CASSPNASRGNYGYTF.

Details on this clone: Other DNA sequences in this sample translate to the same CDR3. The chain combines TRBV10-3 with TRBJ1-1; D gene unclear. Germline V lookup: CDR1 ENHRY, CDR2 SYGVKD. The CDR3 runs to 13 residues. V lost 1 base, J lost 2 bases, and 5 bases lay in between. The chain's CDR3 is CAISELGNTEAFF. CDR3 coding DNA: TGTGCCATCAGTGAGTTGGGAAACACTGAAGCTTTCTTT.

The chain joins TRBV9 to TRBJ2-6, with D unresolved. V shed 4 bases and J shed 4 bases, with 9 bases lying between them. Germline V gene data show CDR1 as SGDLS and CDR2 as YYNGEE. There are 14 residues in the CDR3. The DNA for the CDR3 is TGTGCCAGCAGCCCCCCGGCCGGGGCCAACGTCCTGACTTTC. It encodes CASSPPAGANVLTF. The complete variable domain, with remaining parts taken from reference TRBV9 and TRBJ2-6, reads DSGVTQTPKHLITATGQRVTLRCSPRSGDLSVYWYQQSLDQGLQFLIQYYNGEERAKGNILERFSAQQFPDLHSELNLSSLELGDSALYFCASSPPAGANVLTFGAGSRLTVL.

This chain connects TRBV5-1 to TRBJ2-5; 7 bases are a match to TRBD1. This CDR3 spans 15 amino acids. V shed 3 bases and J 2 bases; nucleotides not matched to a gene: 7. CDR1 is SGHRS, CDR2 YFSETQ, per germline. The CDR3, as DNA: TGCGCCAGCAGCTCCCCGACAGGGCTACAAGAGACCCAGTACTTC. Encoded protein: CASSSPTGLQETQYF.

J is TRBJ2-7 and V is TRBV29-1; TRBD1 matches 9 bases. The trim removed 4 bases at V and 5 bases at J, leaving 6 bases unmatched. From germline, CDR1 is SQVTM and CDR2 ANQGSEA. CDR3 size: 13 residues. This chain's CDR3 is CSVVGTGFDEQYF. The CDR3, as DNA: TGCAGCGTTGTGGGGACAGGGTTCGACGAGCAGTACTTC.

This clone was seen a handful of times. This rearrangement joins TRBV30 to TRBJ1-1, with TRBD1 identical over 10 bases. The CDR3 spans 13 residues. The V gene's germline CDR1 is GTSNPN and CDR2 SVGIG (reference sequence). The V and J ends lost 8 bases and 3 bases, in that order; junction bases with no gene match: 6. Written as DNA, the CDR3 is TGTGCCCTGATGACAGGGGGCCACACTGAAGCTTTCTTT. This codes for CALMTGGHTEAFF. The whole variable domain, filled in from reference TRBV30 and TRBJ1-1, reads SQTIHQWPATLVQPVGSPLSLECTVEGTSNPNLYWYRQAAGRGLQLLFYSVGIGQISSEVPQNLSASRPQDRQFILSSKKLLLSDSGFYLCALMTGGHTEAFFGQGTRLTVV.

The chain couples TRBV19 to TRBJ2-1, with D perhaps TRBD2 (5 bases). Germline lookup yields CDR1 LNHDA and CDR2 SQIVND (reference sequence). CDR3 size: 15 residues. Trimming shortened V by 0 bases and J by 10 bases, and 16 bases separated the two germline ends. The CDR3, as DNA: TGTGCCAGTAGTATAGACCCCGGGATCCGCCGGGAGCAGTTCTTC. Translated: CASSIDPGIRREQFF.